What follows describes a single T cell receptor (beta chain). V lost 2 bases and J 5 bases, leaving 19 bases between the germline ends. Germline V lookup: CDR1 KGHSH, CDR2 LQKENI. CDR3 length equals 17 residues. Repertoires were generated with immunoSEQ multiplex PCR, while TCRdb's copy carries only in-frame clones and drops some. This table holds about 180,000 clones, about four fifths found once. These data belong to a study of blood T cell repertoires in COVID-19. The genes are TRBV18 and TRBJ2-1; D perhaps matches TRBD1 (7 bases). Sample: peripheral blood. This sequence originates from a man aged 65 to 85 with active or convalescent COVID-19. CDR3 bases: TGTGCCAGCTCACCAGAGAAGGGGGCGGGAAGGGACAATGAGCAGTTCTTC. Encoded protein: CASSPEKGAGRDNEQFF.